This is a list of T cell receptor beta chains from one sample in a study of blood T cell repertoires in COVID-19. Sequencing used immunoSEQ multiplex PCR; TCRdb keeps in-frame clones, though not all of them. The sample holds about 80,000 clones, 88% seen once. The sample comprised peripheral blood. The origin of the receptors is a woman older than 75 with acute or convalescent COVID-19. Each CDR3 is given with its conserved first and last residue. D genes are given only for firm matches.

>TRBJ1-3|-|TRBV7-2
CASSLGGAIDGNTIYF
TGTGCCAGCAGCTTAGGGGGCGCTATCGATGGAAACACCATATATTTT
>TRBJ1-2|TRBD1|TRBV4-3
CASSQGTGGFGYTF
TGCGCCAGCAGCCAAGGGACAGGGGGCTTTGGCTACACCTTC
>TRBJ1-1|-|TRBV2
CASSGPPASRNTEAFF
TGTGCCAGCAGTGGGCCTCCAGCGTCTAGGAACACTGAAGCTTTCTTT
>TRBJ1-1|TRBD1|TRBV7-9
CAASRQGNTEAFF
TGTGCCGCAAGTAGACAGGGGAACACTGAAGCTTTCTTT
>TRBJ1-6|TRBD1|TRBV3-1/TRBV3-2
CASSLMTTGWIGSPLHF
TGTGCCAGCAGCCTAATGACGACAGGGTGGATTGGTTCACCCCTCCACTTT
>TRBJ2-2|TRBD1|TRBV29-1
CSHEGASRELFF
TGCAGCCACGAGGGGGCCTCGAGGGAGCTGTTTTTT
>TRBJ2-7|-|TRBV7-2
CASSLAVTALEQYF
TGTGCCAGCAGCTTAGCCGTGACAGCGCTCGAGCAGTACTTC
>TRBJ2-2|TRBD2|TRBV4-2
CASSQDMRGDGELFF
TGTGCCAGCAGCCAAGATATGCGGGGGGACGGGGAGCTGTTTTTT
>TRBJ1-5|TRBD1|TRBV6-5
CASSSIDRGNQPQHF
TGTGCCAGCAGTTCCATCGACAGGGGCAATCAGCCCCAGCATTTT
>TRBJ2-3|-|TRBV19
CASTFRPTNTDTQYF
TGTGCCAGTACCTTCCGGCCGACTAACACAGATACGCAGTATTTT